This T cell receptor beta chain was observed in a study of PD-1 blockade in classical Hodgkin lymphoma. V shed 5 bases and J shed 5 bases, with 16 bases lying between them. Germline CDR1 is MDHEN and CDR2 is SYDVKM. The CDR3 has 15 amino acids. This table comes from immunoSEQ multiplex PCR, and its TCRdb copy is limited to in-frame clones, with some not included. The data hold some 18,000 clones, with roughly nine tenths observed a single time. Of note for this clone: Its antigen is unidentified.

The time point: cycle 4 day 1 (C4D1), after six to seven weeks of nivolumab. Patients all relapsed after autologous stem cell transplantation, and there was variation in brentuximab vedotin exposure. Magnetic negative selection of thawed PBMCs yielded the CD8+ T cells. Study results and caveats: Significant TCR diversity gains by C4D1 occurred in CD4+ but not CD8+ cells. Before treatment, complete responders showed about the same diversity as newly diagnosed patients.

The chain has TRBV28 and TRBJ1-5, with D possibly TRBD1 on 5 matching bases. The material was CD8+ T cells from blood, obtained before the fourth cycle of nivolumab. This receptor was identified in a human donor with classical Hodgkin lymphoma. The CDR3, as DNA: TGTGCCAGCAGTCCCCCGTTTAGGGGAGATCAGCCCCAGCATTTT. Amino acid sequence: CASSPPFRGDQPQHF.